These 5 T cell receptor beta chains came from one sample sequenced in a study of blood T cells in healthy people across ages. Next came a second PCR, run for about 6 to 12 cycles, which used a sample-barcoded 5' primer along with a J-beta primer mix. A single record per CDR3 protein comes from TCRdb applying MiXCR to the 5' RACE reads. The table lists 850,000 to 1,100,000 distinct CDR3 sequences, around two fifths of them singletons. The sequenced sample consisted of blood. The receptors come from a man younger than 35 in good health.

The rearrangement links TRBV7-9 to TRBJ1-1; maybe TRBD1 (5 bases). The CDR3 is 15 residues long. V lost 5 bases and J lost 6, with 19 bases in between. CDR1 is SEHNR and CDR2 is FQNEAQ in the germline V gene (reference sequence). CDR3 DNA: TGTGCCAGCAGCGAGTTCGGGGGGGGTCCCCCTGAAGCTTTCTTT. It translates to CASSEFGGGPPEAFF.

This clonotype occurred a few times. J is TRBJ2-1 and V is TRBV7-2, with TRBD2 matching over 7 bases. Germline-derived CDR1 and CDR2 are SGHTA and FQGNSA. V lost 2 bases, J lost 10 bases, and 11 bases stayed unmatched. The length of the CDR3 is 15 residues. In DNA, the CDR3 is TGTGCCAGCAGCTTATCGAGAGAAAGAGCGGGGGAGCAGTTCTTC. Residues: CASSLSRERAGEQFF.

CDR3 coding DNA: TGCAGCGCCGGGGACAGGGGGGAATATGGCTACACCTTC. It is translated as CSAGDRGEYGYTF. The V gene is TRBV29-1, the J gene TRBJ1-2; 11 bases agree with TRBD1. The V gene's germline CDR1 is SQVTM and CDR2 ANQGSEA. The junction had 6 bases not matched to a gene; V was cut back by 7 bases and J by 5 bases. There are 13 residues in the CDR3.

As for this clonotype: One end of the junction is discordant with germline, which a read error may explain. The chain joins TRBV9 to TRBJ2-3; the match to TRBD1 covers 8 bases. Looked up from germline, CDR1 is SGDLS and CDR2 is YYNGEE. The CDR3 has 14 residues. Here the CDR3 reads CASSHSGGTGTQYF. The DNA for the CDR3 is TGTGCCAGCAGTCACTCTGGAGGGACAGGTACGCAGTATTTT.

The chain uses TRBV6-2 or TRBV6-3 and TRBJ2-1; TRBD2 agrees at 7 bases. This CDR3 spans 18 amino acids. Unmatched junction bases numbered 18, after V lost 7 bases and J lost 3 bases. Germline V gene lookup returns CDR1 MNHEY and CDR2 SVGEGT. CDR3 protein: CASTPESEGRGIYNEQFF. CDR3 in DNA: TGTGCCAGCACCCCCGAATCGGAGGGGCGGGGGATCTACAATGAGCAGTTCTTC.